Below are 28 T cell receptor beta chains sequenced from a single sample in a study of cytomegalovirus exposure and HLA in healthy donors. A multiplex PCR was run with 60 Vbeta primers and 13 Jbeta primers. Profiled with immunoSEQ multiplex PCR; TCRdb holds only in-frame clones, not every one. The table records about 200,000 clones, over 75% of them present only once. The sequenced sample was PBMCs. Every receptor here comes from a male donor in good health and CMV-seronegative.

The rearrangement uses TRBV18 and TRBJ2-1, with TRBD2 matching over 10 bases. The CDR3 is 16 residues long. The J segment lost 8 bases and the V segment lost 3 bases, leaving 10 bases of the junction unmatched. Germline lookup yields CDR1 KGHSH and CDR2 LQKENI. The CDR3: CASSPRSGGLGYEQFF. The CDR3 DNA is TGTGCCAGCTCACCCCGTAGCGGGGGGCTTGGATATGAGCAGTTCTTC.

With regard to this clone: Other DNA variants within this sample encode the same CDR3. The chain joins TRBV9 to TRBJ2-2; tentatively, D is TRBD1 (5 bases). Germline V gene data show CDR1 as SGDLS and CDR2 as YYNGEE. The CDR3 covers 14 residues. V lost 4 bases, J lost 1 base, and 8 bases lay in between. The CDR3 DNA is TGTGCCAGCAGCCTCACAGGGAACACCGGGGAGCTGTTTTTT. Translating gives CASSLTGNTGELFF.

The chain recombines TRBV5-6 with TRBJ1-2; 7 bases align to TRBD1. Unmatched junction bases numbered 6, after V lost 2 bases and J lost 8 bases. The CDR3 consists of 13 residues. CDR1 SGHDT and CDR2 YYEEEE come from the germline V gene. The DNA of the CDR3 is TGTGCCAGCAGCTTCCGACAGGGTGGCGGCTACACCTTC. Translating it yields CASSFRQGGGYTF.

The CDR3 loop reads CASSFGDKYSPSNINQPQHF. In DNA form, the CDR3 reads TGTGCCAGCAGCTTTGGGGACAAATACTCGCCAAGCAATATCAATCAGCCCCAGCATTTT. This chain connects TRBV12-1 to TRBJ1-5; the table's D call TRBD1 went unverified against the DNA. TRBV12-1 is marked as a pseudogene. This CDR3 is 20 amino acids long.

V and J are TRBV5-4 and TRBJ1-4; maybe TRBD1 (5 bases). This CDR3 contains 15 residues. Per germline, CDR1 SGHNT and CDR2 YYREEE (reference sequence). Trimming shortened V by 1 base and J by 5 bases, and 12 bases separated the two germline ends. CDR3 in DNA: TGTGCCAGCAGCTTGCTGGACACCGACAATGAAAAACTGTTTTTT. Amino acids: CASSLLDTDNEKLFF.

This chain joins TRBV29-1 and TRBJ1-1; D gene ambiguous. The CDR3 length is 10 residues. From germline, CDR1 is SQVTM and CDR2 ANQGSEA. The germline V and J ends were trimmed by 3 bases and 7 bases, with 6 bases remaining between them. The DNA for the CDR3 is TGCAGCGTTGAGTCCCTTGAAGCTTTCTTT. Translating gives CSVESLEAFF.

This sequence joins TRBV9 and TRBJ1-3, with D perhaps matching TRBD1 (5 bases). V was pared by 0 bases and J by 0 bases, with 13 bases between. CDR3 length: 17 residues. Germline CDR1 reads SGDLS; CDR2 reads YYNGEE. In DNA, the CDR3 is TGTGCCAGCAGCGTAGAACCGACAGCTCACTCTGGAAACACCATATATTTT. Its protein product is CASSVEPTAHSGNTIYF.

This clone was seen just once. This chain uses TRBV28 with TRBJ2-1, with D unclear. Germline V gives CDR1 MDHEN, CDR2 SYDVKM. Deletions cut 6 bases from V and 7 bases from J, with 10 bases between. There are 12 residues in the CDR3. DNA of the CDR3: TGTGCCAGCAGGCGAGGTTCAAATGAGCAGTTCTTC. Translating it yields CASRRGSNEQFF.

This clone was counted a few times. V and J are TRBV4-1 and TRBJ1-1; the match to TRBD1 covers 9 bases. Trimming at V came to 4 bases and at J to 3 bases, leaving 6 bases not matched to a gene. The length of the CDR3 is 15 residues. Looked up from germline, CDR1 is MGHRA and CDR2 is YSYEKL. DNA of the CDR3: TGCGCCAGCAGCCCGGAAAGGACAGGGGACACTGAAGCTTTCTTT. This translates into CASSPERTGDTEAFF.

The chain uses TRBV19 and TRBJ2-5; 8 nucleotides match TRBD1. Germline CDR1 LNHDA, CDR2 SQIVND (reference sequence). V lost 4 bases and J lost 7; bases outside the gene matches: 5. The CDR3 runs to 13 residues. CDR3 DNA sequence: TGTGCCAGTAGTAAAGGCGGGACAGGGACCCAGTACTTC. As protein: CASSKGGTGTQYF. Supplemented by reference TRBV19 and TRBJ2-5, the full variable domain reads DGGITQSPKYLFRKEGQNVTLSCEQNLNHDAMYWYRQDPGQGLRLIYYSQIVNDFQKGDIAEGYSVSREKKESFPLTVTSAQKNPTAFYLCASSKGGTGTQYFGPGTRLLVL.

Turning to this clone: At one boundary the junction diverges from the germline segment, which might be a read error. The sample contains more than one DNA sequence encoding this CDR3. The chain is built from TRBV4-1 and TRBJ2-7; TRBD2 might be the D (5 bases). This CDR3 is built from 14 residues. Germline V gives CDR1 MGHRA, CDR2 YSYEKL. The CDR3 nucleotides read TGCGCCAGCTCGCCAACCGGGATTCCCTACGAGAAGTACTTC. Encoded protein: CASSPTGIPYEKYF.

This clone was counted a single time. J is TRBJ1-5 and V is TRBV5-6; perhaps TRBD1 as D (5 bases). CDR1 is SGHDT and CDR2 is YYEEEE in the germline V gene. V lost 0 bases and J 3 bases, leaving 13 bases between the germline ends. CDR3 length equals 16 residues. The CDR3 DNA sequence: TGTGCCAGCAGCTTGGGGGCAGGGTCACACAATCAGCCCCAGCATTTT. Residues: CASSLGAGSHNQPQHF.

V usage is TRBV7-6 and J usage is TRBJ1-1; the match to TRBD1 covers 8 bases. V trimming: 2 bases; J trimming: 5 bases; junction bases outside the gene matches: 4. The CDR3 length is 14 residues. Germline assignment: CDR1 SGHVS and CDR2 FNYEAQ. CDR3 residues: CASSLNQGATEAFF. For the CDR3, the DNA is TGTGCCAGCAGCTTAAATCAGGGGGCAACTGAAGCTTTCTTT.

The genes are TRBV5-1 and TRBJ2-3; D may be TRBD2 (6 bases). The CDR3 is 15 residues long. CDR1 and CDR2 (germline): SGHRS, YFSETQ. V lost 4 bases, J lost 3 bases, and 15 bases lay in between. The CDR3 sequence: CASSLRLGGTDTQYF. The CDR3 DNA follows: TGCGCCAGCAGCCTCCGACTAGGCGGGACAGATACGCAGTATTTT.

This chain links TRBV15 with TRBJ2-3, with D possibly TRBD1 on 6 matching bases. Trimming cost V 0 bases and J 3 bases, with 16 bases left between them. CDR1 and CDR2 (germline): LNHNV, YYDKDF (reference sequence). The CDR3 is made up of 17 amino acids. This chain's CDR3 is CATSRDRTGWGTDTQYF. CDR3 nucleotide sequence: TGTGCCACCAGCAGAGATCGTACAGGGTGGGGGACAGATACGCAGTATTTT.

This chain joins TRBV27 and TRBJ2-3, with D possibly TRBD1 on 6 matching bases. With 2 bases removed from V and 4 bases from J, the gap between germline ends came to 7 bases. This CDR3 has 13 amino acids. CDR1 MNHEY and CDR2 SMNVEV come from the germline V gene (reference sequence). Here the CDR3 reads CASSLTGPDTQYF. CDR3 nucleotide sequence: TGTGCCAGCAGTTTAACAGGGCCAGATACGCAGTATTTT.

The CDR3 spells CASSFIPNTEAFF. CDR3 nucleotides: TGTGCCAGCAGCTTTATTCCGAACACTGAAGCTTTCTTT. The rearrangement uses TRBV5-4 and TRBJ1-1; D remains ambiguous. Germline values: CDR1 SGHNT, CDR2 YYREEE (reference sequence). This CDR3 has 13 amino acids. V lost 2 bases to trimming and J lost 1 base, with 6 bases between them.

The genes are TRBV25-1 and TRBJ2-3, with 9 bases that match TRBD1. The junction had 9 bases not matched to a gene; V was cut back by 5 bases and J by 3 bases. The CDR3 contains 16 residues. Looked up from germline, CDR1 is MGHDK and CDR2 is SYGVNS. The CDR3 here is CASSLAGTGITDTQYF. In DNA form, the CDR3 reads TGTGCCAGCAGTCTGGCCGGGACAGGGATTACAGATACGCAGTATTTT.

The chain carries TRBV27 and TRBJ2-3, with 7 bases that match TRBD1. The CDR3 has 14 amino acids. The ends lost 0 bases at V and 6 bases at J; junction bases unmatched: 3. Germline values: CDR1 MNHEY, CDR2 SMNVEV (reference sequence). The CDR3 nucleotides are TGTGCCAGCAGTTTATCAACAGGGGCGGATACGCAGTATTTT. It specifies CASSLSTGADTQYF.

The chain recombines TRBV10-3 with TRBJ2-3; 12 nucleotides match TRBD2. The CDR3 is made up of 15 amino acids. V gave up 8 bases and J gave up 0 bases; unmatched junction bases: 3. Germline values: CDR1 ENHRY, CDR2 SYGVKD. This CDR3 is CAIRTSGASTDTQYF. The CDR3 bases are TGTGCCATCCGGACTAGCGGGGCTAGCACAGATACGCAGTATTTT.

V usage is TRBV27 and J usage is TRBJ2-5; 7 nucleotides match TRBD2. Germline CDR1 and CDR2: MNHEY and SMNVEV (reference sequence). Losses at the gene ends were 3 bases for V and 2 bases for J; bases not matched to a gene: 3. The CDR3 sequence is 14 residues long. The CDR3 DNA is TGTGCCAGCAGTTTTGGGGGGGGACAAGAGACCCAGTACTTC. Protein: CASSFGGGQETQYF.

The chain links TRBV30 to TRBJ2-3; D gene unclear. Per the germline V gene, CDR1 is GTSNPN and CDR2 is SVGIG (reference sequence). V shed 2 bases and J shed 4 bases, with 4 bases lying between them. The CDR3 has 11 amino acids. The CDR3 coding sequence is TGTGCCTGGAGTCGGGCAGATACGCAGTATTTT. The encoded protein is CAWSRADTQYF.

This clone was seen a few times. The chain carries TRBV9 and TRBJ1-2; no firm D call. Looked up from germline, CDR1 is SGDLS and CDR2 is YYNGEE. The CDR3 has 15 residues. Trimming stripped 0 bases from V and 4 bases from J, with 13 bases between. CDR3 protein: CASSVDQTGIYGYTF. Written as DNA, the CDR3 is TGTGCCAGCAGCGTAGACCAGACGGGAATCTATGGCTACACCTTC.

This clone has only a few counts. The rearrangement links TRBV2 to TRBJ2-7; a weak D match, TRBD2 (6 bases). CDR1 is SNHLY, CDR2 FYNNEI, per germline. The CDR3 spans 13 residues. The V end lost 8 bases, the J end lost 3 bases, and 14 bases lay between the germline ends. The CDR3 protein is CASWRGLIYEQYF. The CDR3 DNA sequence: TGTGCCAGCTGGCGGGGTCTTATCTACGAGCAGTACTTC.

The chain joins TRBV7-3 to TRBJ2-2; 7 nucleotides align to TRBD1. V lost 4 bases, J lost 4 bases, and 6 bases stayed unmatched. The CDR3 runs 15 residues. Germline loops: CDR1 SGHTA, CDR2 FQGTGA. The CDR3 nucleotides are TGTGCCAGCAGCTCCCTGGCAGGGGGCACCGGGGAGCTGTTTTTT. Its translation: CASSSLAGGTGELFF.

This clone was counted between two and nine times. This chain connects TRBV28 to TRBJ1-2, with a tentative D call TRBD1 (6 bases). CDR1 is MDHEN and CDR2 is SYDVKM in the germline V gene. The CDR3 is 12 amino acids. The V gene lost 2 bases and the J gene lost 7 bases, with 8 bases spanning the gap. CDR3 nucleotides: TGTGCCAGCAGTTTAACAGGGTCTGGCTACACCTTC. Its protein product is CASSLTGSGYTF.

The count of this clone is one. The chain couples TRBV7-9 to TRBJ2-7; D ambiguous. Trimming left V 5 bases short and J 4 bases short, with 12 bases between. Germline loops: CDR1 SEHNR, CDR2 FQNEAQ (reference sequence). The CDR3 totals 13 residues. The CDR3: CASSPDNGYEQYF. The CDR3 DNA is TGTGCCAGCAGCCCAGACAATGGATACGAGCAGTACTTC.

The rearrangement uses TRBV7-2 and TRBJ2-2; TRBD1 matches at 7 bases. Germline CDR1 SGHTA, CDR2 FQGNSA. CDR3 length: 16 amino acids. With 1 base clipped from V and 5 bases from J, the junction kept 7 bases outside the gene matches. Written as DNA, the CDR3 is TGTGCCAGCAGCTTAGTTAAAGGGGGCGGGACCGGGGAGCTGTTTTTT. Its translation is CASSLVKGGGTGELFF. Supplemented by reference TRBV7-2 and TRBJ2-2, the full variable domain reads GAGVSQSPSNKVTEKGKDVELRCDPISGHTALYWYRQSLGQGLEFLIYFQGNSAPDKSGLPSDRFSAERTGGSVSTLTIQRTQQEDSAVYLCASSLVKGGGTGELFFGEGSRLTVL.